The 27 T cell receptor beta chains in this list originate from one sample, sequenced in a study of cytomegalovirus exposure and HLA in healthy donors. 13 Jbeta primers and 60 Vbeta primers were used for the PCR. Profiled with immunoSEQ multiplex PCR; TCRdb holds only in-frame clones, not every one. This sample's clone table lists approximately 70,000 clones. The sample was PBMCs. All receptors derive from a woman aged 40 to 50 in good health and CMV-seropositive.

The chain employs TRBV9 and TRBJ2-7, with TRBD2 matching over 7 bases. The CDR3 contains 15 residues. Germline CDR1 reads SGDLS; CDR2 reads YYNGEE. The ends lost 4 bases at V and 5 bases at J; junction bases unmatched: 12. Written as DNA, the CDR3 is TGTGCCAGCAGCCCTTCGGTAGCGGGTCACCACGAGCAGTACTTC. Translated: CASSPSVAGHHEQYF.

The V gene is TRBV15, the J gene TRBJ1-2; tentatively, D is TRBD1 (5 bases). This CDR3 contains 15 residues. Looked up from germline, CDR1 is LNHNV and CDR2 is YYDKDF (reference sequence). V shed 5 bases and J shed 8 bases, with 21 bases lying between them. In DNA, the CDR3 is TGTGCCACCAGCCCTTATCCTGGGCAGGGAAAAGGCTACACCTTC. Protein product: CATSPYPGQGKGYTF.

V gene TRBV7-8 combines with J gene TRBJ1-4; D is possibly TRBD1 (5 bases). Trimming cost V 0 bases and J 8 bases, with 22 bases left between them. Per germline, CDR1 SGHVS and CDR2 FQNEAQ. CDR3 length equals 18 residues. The CDR3 coding sequence is TGTGCCAGCAGCTTAGCTGGGCAGGGAATTATTGCCCAGGAAAAACTGTTTTTT. Amino acid sequence: CASSLAGQGIIAQEKLFF.

The rearrangement links TRBV5-1 to TRBJ2-5, with unresolved D. CDR1 SGHRS and CDR2 YFSETQ come from the germline V gene. Trimming removed 0 bases from V and 4 bases from J, with 7 bases in between. The CDR3 loop spans 13 amino acids. The CDR3 loop reads CASSLGTGETQYF. The CDR3 coding sequence is TGCGCCAGCAGCTTGGGTACTGGAGAGACCCAGTACTTC. The variable domain in full, completed from reference TRBV5-1 and TRBJ2-5, reads KAGVTQTPRYLIKTRGQQVTLSCSPISGHRSVSWYQQTPGQGLQFLFEYFSETQRNKGNFPGRFSGRQFSNSRSEMNVSTLELGDSALYLCASSLGTGETQYFGPGTRLLVL.

This CDR3 reads CASSQYLASGGTDTQYF. DNA of the CDR3: TGTGCCAGCAGCCAATATTTGGCTAGCGGGGGCACAGATACGCAGTATTTT. The gene calls are TRBV4-2 and TRBJ2-3; 9 bases agree with TRBD2. CDR1 LGHNA and CDR2 YNFKEQ come from the germline V gene. The ends lost 2 bases at V and 1 base at J; junction bases unmatched: 7. CDR3 length: 17 amino acids.

The chain couples TRBV6-5 to TRBJ2-7, with 8 bases identical to TRBD2. J lost 5 bases, V lost 4 bases, and 7 bases had no gene match. Germline V gene sequence: CDR1 MNHEY, CDR2 SVGAGI. The CDR3 has 14 residues. CDR3 protein: CASSFREGVDEQYF. The DNA for the CDR3 is TGTGCCAGCAGTTTCCGGGAGGGCGTCGACGAGCAGTACTTC.

This chain joins TRBV7-8 and TRBJ1-1; the match to TRBD1 covers 10 bases. Germline CDR1 and CDR2: SGHVS and FQNEAQ. The CDR3 has 15 amino acids. V lost 5 bases to trimming and J lost 4 bases; unmatched junction nucleotides: 7. CDR3 region: CASSLGTGVSTEAFF. CDR3 nucleotides: TGTGCCAGCAGCCTGGGGACAGGGGTATCCACTGAAGCTTTCTTT. Full variable domain (rest looked up from reference TRBV7-8 and TRBJ1-1): GAGVSQSPRYKVAKRGQDVALRCDPISGHVSLFWYQQALGQGPEFLTYFQNEAQLDKSGLPSDRFFAERPEGSVSTLKIQRTQQEDSAVYLCASSLGTGVSTEAFFGQGTRLTVV.

The V and J genes are TRBV5-1 and TRBJ2-2, with TRBD2 as a possible D gene (6 bases). Deletions cut 2 bases from V and 5 bases from J, with 31 bases between. There are 21 residues in the CDR3. The V gene's germline CDR1 is SGHRS and CDR2 YFSETQ. The CDR3 spells CASSFKPLKFGWGTRTGELFF. The CDR3 nucleotides read TGCGCCAGCAGCTTCAAACCCCTGAAGTTTGGCTGGGGGACTCGGACCGGGGAGCTGTTTTTT. Full variable domain (rest looked up from reference TRBV5-1 and TRBJ2-2): KAGVTQTPRYLIKTRGQQVTLSCSPISGHRSVSWYQQTPGQGLQFLFEYFSETQRNKGNFPGRFSGRQFSNSRSEMNVSTLELGDSALYLCASSFKPLKFGWGTRTGELFFGEGSRLTVL.

The chain couples TRBV10-2 to TRBJ1-5, with D possibly being TRBD1 (6 bases). Germline V CDR1 and CDR2: WSHSY, SAAADI. V was pared by 2 bases and J by 4 bases, with 9 bases between. The CDR3 sequence is 14 residues long. The DNA for the CDR3 is TGCGCCAGCAGTGAGAGGGGGGGGAATCAGCCCCAGCATTTT. It translates to CASSERGGNQPQHF.

The rearrangement links TRBV5-5 to TRBJ2-7, with 11 positions matching TRBD2. With V trimmed by 4 bases and J by 1 base, 4 bases remained unmatched. Germline loops: CDR1 SGHKS, CDR2 YYEKEE (reference sequence). CDR3 length: 15 amino acids. The CDR3 here is CASSDRLAGSYEQYF. DNA of the CDR3: TGTGCCAGCAGCGACAGACTAGCGGGGTCCTACGAGCAGTACTTC.

The genes are TRBV19 and TRBJ1-2; D ambiguous. CDR1 and CDR2 (germline): LNHDA, SQIVND (reference sequence). Trimming removed 6 bases from V and 3 bases from J, with 14 bases in between. The CDR3 contains 14 residues. The CDR3 is CASRGNRDDYGYTF. CDR3 nucleotide sequence: TGTGCCAGTAGGGGCAATCGGGATGACTATGGCTACACCTTC. Complete variable domain (other parts from reference TRBV19 and TRBJ1-2): DGGITQSPKYLFRKEGQNVTLSCEQNLNHDAMYWYRQDPGQGLRLIYYSQIVNDFQKGDIAEGYSVSREKKESFPLTVTSAQKNPTAFYLCASRGNRDDYGYTFGSGTRLTVV.

CDR3 residues: CASSLVLIRGGYGYTF. The DNA for the CDR3 is TGTGCCAGCAGTCTAGTTCTCATCAGGGGTGGGTATGGCTACACCTTC. The chain joins TRBV28 to TRBJ1-2; D perhaps matches TRBD1 (6 bases). The V and J ends lost 5 bases and 5 bases respectively, with 21 bases between them. The CDR3 runs to 16 residues. The germline gives CDR1 MDHEN, CDR2 SYDVKM.

The chain carries TRBV7-2 and TRBJ2-1, with D possibly being TRBD1 (6 bases). V lost 5 bases and J 4 bases, leaving 18 bases between the germline ends. Germline values: CDR1 SGHTA, CDR2 FQGNSA. This CDR3 is 16 amino acids long. The CDR3 is CASSPLPGQGYNEQFF. CDR3 DNA sequence: TGTGCCAGCAGCCCCTTACCGGGACAAGGTTACAATGAGCAGTTCTTC.

The chain employs TRBV9 and TRBJ2-5; 15 bases map to TRBD2. Unmatched junction bases numbered 5, after V lost 0 bases and J lost 5 bases. Germline loops: CDR1 SGDLS, CDR2 YYNGEE. The CDR3 spans 17 residues. This CDR3 is CASSVEGLAGGGETQYF. In nucleotides, the CDR3 is TGTGCCAGCAGCGTAGAGGGACTAGCGGGAGGAGGGGAGACCCAGTACTTC. The variable domain in full, completed from reference TRBV9 and TRBJ2-5, reads DSGVTQTPKHLITATGQRVTLRCSPRSGDLSVYWYQQSLDQGLQFLIQYYNGEERAKGNILERFSAQQFPDLHSELNLSSLELGDSALYFCASSVEGLAGGGETQYFGPGTRLLVL.

Concerning this clone: Other DNA sequences within the sample encode an identical CDR3. The chain couples TRBV21-1 to TRBJ2-5; the table's D call of TRBD2 was not tested on the DNA. TRBV21-1 is designated a pseudogene. The CDR3 totals 15 residues. In DNA form, the CDR3 reads TGTGCCAGCAGCACACCCGGGACTGGTTCAGAGACCCAGTACTTC. Its translation is CASSTPGTGSETQYF.

The chain employs TRBV7-8 and TRBJ1-6; possible D gene TRBD1, 5 bases. This CDR3 is built from 15 residues. Looked up from germline, CDR1 is SGHVS and CDR2 is FQNEAQ. The V and J ends lost 2 bases and 8 bases respectively, with 13 bases between them. CDR3 region: CASSLHGAADSPLHF. CDR3 nucleotide sequence: TGTGCCAGCAGCTTACATGGGGCTGCGGATTCACCCCTCCACTTT.

The chain links TRBV2 to TRBJ2-7; D call uncertain. CDR1 SNHLY and CDR2 FYNNEI come from the germline V gene. The CDR3 is 16 amino acids. The V end was cut by 1 base, the J end by 4 bases, with 17 bases between. The CDR3 loop is CASSEVSGISRYEQYF. In DNA form, the CDR3 reads TGTGCCAGCAGTGAAGTTTCGGGTATTTCGCGGTACGAGCAGTACTTC.

The CDR3 region has the DNA TGTGCCAGCAGTGACAGGGGGCGAGGCTCCGAGCAGTACTTC. It specifies CASSDRGRGSEQYF. V usage is TRBV6-1 and J usage is TRBJ2-7; 8 positions match TRBD1. The J segment lost 6 bases and the V segment lost 3 bases, leaving 7 bases of the junction unmatched. The CDR3 covers 14 residues. The germline V gene encodes CDR1 MNHNS and CDR2 SASEGT.

The genes are TRBV7-9 and TRBJ2-3; D remains unclear. V was clipped by 1 base and J by 0 bases, with 8 bases between them. Per germline, CDR1 SEHNR and CDR2 FQNEAQ (reference sequence). There are 15 residues in the CDR3. The CDR3 reads CASSLDVVSTDTQYF. Written as DNA, the CDR3 is TGTGCCAGCAGCTTAGATGTCGTTAGCACAGATACGCAGTATTTT.

Comments on this clone: Compared with germline, one end of the junction differs, possibly owing to a read error. J is TRBJ2-7 and V is TRBV11-2, with 7 bases lining up with TRBD2. In germline, CDR1 is SGHAT, CDR2 FQNNGV. The CDR3 runs 15 residues. The CDR3 DNA is TGTGCCAGCAGTTTAGCGGGCGGGAGTTCCTACGAGCAGTACTTC. As protein: CASSLAGGSSYEQYF.

The rearrangement uses TRBV28 and TRBJ2-7; D might be TRBD2 (6 bases). The germline gives CDR1 MDHEN, CDR2 SYDVKM. The CDR3 spans 19 residues. V was pared by 3 bases and J by 4 bases, with 28 bases between. In DNA form, the CDR3 reads TGTGCCAGCAGTTTCCTTCGGAGGGGTAGCGCCCAGTTCGGGTACGAGCAGTACTTC. Its translation is CASSFLRRGSAQFGYEQYF.

The V and J genes are TRBV5-4 and TRBJ1-1, with 11 bases lining up with TRBD1. Per the germline V gene, CDR1 is SGHNT and CDR2 is YYREEE (reference sequence). The CDR3 sequence is 14 residues long. V lost 4 bases to trimming and J lost 3 bases; unmatched junction nucleotides: 2. CDR3: CASSRDRGDTEAFF. CDR3 DNA: TGTGCCAGCAGCCGGGACAGGGGGGACACTGAAGCTTTCTTT.

The V and J genes are TRBV9 and TRBJ2-5, with a tentative D call TRBD2 (6 bases). V was pared by 0 bases and J by 0 bases, with 12 bases between. Germline CDR1 reads SGDLS; CDR2 reads YYNGEE. This CDR3 is built from 16 residues. CDR3 residues: CASSVGTKLYQETQYF. Here the CDR3 DNA reads TGTGCCAGCAGCGTAGGGACTAAACTTTACCAAGAGACCCAGTACTTC.

CDR3 sequence (DNA): TGTGCCAGCAGCCGGAGGGCGGGTTTGGAGACCCAGTACTTC. Its protein product is CASSRRAGLETQYF. The chain joins TRBV14 to TRBJ2-5; possibly TRBD2 for D (6 bases). Trimming took 4 bases from V and 5 from J, leaving 14 bases between them. This CDR3 contains 14 residues. Germline loops: CDR1 SGHDN, CDR2 FVKESK. The complete variable domain, with remaining parts taken from reference TRBV14 and TRBJ2-5, reads EAGVTQFPSHSVIEKGQTVTLRCDPISGHDNLYWYRRVMGKEIKFLLHFVKESKQDESGMPNNRFLAERTGGTYSTLKVQPAELEDSGVYFCASSRRAGLETQYFGPGTRLLVL.

The rearrangement joins TRBV11-2 to TRBJ1-3, with D possibly matching TRBD1 (6 bases). From germline, CDR1 is SGHAT and CDR2 FQNNGV. The CDR3 has 13 residues. Trimming took 7 bases from V and 4 from J, leaving 11 bases between them. CDR3 sequence: CASNPRGGNTIYF. The CDR3 DNA sequence: TGTGCCAGCAACCCTAGGGGGGGAAACACCATATATTTT.

V is TRBV7-2 and J is TRBJ2-7, with TRBD1 matching over 7 bases. There are 14 residues in the CDR3. Germline CDR1 reads SGHTA; CDR2 reads FQGNSA. V was pared by 3 bases and J by 6 bases, with 8 bases of the junction left unmatched. CDR3 coding DNA: TGTGCCAGCAGCTTGGGACAGAACACAGGCGAGCAGTACTTC. Amino acid sequence: CASSLGQNTGEQYF.

The chain has TRBV4-1 and TRBJ2-5; TRBD1 matches at 10 bases. The end of the DNA is better explained by TRBJ2-7, so the J call may be wrong. The CDR3 is 14 residues long. Per germline, CDR1 MGHRA and CDR2 YSYEKL. The CDR3 here is CASSHGQGVDEQYF. Written as DNA, the CDR3 is TGCGCCAGCAGCCATGGACAGGGGGTCGACGAGCAGTACTTC.